These 32 T cell receptor beta chains were sequenced from one sample in a study of PD-L1 blockade in urothelial cancer. Sequencing used immunoSEQ multiplex PCR; TCRdb keeps in-frame clones, though not all of them. The sample consists of more than 95,000 clones, roughly 82% of them appearing once. The time point denotes: peripheral blood 6 weeks after treatment start. The sequences come from PBMCs, collected around atezolizumab (anti-PD-L1) treatment. Receptor source: a man in his forties or fifties with urothelial cancer.

V usage is TRBV5-1 and J usage is TRBJ2-3; tentatively, D is TRBD1 (6 bases). Germline assignment: CDR1 SGHRS and CDR2 YFSETQ. Trimming took 5 bases from V and 4 from J, leaving 17 bases between them. The CDR3 covers 15 residues. CDR3 bases: TGCGCCAGCAGTGTGGGGGCAGGGCCGGCAGATACGCAGTATTTT. It specifies CASSVGAGPADTQYF.

The CDR3 sequence: CASSRQGYEQYF. CDR3 bases: TGTGCCAGCAGCCGACAGGGTTACGAGCAGTACTTC. The rearrangement uses TRBV7-6 and TRBJ2-7, with 7 bases that match TRBD1. Trimming removed 5 bases from V and 4 bases from J; junction bases left unmatched: 2. The CDR3 sequence is 12 residues long. In germline, CDR1 is SGHVS, CDR2 FNYEAQ.

The chain uses TRBV5-1 and TRBJ2-7; 8 bases are a match to TRBD2. The CDR3 has 15 residues. Germline-derived CDR1 and CDR2 are SGHRS and YFSETQ. V lost 3 bases to trimming and J lost 6 bases; unmatched junction nucleotides: 11. The DNA for the CDR3 is TGCGCCAGCAGCTCCTCCGGGACTAGAACCGTCGAGCAGTACTTC. The encoded protein is CASSSSGTRTVEQYF. Full variable domain (remainder filled in from reference TRBV5-1 and TRBJ2-7): KAGVTQTPRYLIKTRGQQVTLSCSPISGHRSVSWYQQTPGQGLQFLFEYFSETQRNKGNFPGRFSGRQFSNSRSEMNVSTLELGDSALYLCASSSSGTRTVEQYFGPGTRLTVT.

V is TRBV5-6 and J is TRBJ1-3; no firm D call. The CDR3 is 14 amino acids. Trimming took 2 bases from V and 4 from J, leaving 10 bases between them. Germline CDR1 and CDR2: SGHDT and YYEEEE. CDR3 amino acids: CASSFAGSGNTIYF. The CDR3 DNA reads TGTGCCAGCAGCTTTGCGGGTTCGGGAAACACCATATATTTT.

This chain uses TRBV5-4 with TRBJ1-1; 7 positions agree with TRBD1. Losses at the gene ends were 5 bases for V and 1 base for J; bases not matched to a gene: 8. The CDR3 sequence is 15 residues long. Germline assignment: CDR1 SGHNT and CDR2 YYREEE (reference sequence). Here the CDR3 DNA reads TGTGCCAGCAGACTCGCAGGGACAGCGAACACTGAAGCTTTCTTT. The encoded protein is CASRLAGTANTEAFF.

CDR3 coding DNA: TGTGCCAGCCGGTTCTCCTCCAGGGTGCTCGGTGGCTACACCTTC. It codes for CASRFSSRVLGGYTF. The chain uses TRBV28 and TRBJ1-2, with D tentatively TRBD1 (5 bases). Germline-derived CDR1 and CDR2 are MDHEN and SYDVKM. This CDR3 region has 15 residues. The V end lost 8 bases, the J end lost 7 bases, and 23 bases lay between the germline ends.

The V gene is TRBV19, the J gene TRBJ2-3; possibly TRBD2 for D (5 bases). V lost 5 bases, J lost 4 bases, and 7 bases lay in between. This CDR3 spans 12 amino acids. Germline V gene sequence: CDR1 LNHDA, CDR2 SQIVND (reference sequence). CDR3 bases: TGTGCCAGTAGTGGTAGCGCAGATACGCAGTATTTT. Protein: CASSGSADTQYF.

The V and J genes are TRBV5-4 and TRBJ2-7; 10 nucleotides line up with TRBD2. After removal of 0 bases from V and 0 bases from J, the junction contained 3 bases not matched to a gene. Germline CDR1 and CDR2: SGHNT and YYREEE (reference sequence). The CDR3 loop spans 16 amino acids. The CDR3 reads CASSLAPSGSSYEQYF. The DNA for the CDR3 is TGTGCCAGCAGCTTGGCTCCTAGCGGGAGCTCCTACGAGCAGTACTTC.

This clone was seen only once. This chain joins TRBV6-6 and TRBJ2-1; D is undetermined. CDR3 length: 14 residues. Germline lookup yields CDR1 MNHNY and CDR2 SVGAGI (reference sequence). Deletions cut 3 bases from V and 0 bases from J, with 6 bases between. The CDR3 reads CASSYGGSYNEQFF. The CDR3 DNA sequence: TGTGCCAGCAGTTATGGCGGCTCCTACAATGAGCAGTTCTTC.

The genes are TRBV5-8 and TRBJ2-3, with D possibly TRBD2 on 6 matching bases. Germline-derived CDR1 and CDR2 are SGHTS and YDEGEE. The CDR3 extends over 15 amino acids. Between the trimmed V and J ends, which lost 6 bases and 5 bases, there was a span of 19 bases. In DNA form, the CDR3 reads TGTGCCAGCACCCCCTCCCACCATAGCGGAGATACGCAGTATTTT. Translating gives CASTPSHHSGDTQYF.

The gene calls are TRBV6-6 and TRBJ1-3; D gene ambiguous. The CDR3 has 16 residues. Germline-derived CDR1 and CDR2 are MNHNY and SVGAGI (reference sequence). V was cut by 7 bases and J by 0 bases, with 16 bases left in between. In nucleotides, the CDR3 is TGTGCCAGCACCCCCCTCAGCGCCGCCTCTGGAAACACCATATATTTT. Translating gives CASTPLSAASGNTIYF.

The V call is TRBV5-1, the J call TRBJ2-7; TRBD1 aligns across 8 bases. CDR1 is SGHRS and CDR2 is YFSETQ in the germline V gene. The CDR3 consists of 14 residues. V gave up 4 bases and J gave up 4 bases; unmatched junction bases: 7. The CDR3: CASSPRQGWYEQYF. The CDR3 DNA follows: TGCGCCAGCAGCCCCCGACAGGGGTGGTACGAGCAGTACTTC.

Here the CDR3 DNA reads TGTGCCAGGGACAGGGGTCTTGGCTATGGCTACACCTTC. Translated, it gives CARDRGLGYGYTF. The J gene is TRBJ1-2, the V gene TRBV2; 9 bases fit TRBD1. V was pared by 9 bases and J by 4 bases, with 6 bases of the junction left unmatched. Germline loops: CDR1 SNHLY, CDR2 FYNNEI. The CDR3 totals 13 residues.

This clone has only one observation. The chain combines TRBV4-1 with TRBJ1-2; TRBD1 is a possible D gene (5 bases). Germline V gene data show CDR1 as MGHRA and CDR2 as YSYEKL. The CDR3 is 14 amino acids. The V gene lost 0 bases and the J gene lost 8 bases, with 13 bases spanning the gap. The CDR3 region is CASSQDAGGDGYTF. Here the CDR3 DNA reads TGCGCCAGCAGCCAAGATGCCGGGGGGGACGGCTACACCTTC.

The chain joins TRBV23-1 to TRBJ2-7; 8 bases fit TRBD2. TRBV23-1 is classed as an ORF, of uncertain function. With 6 bases clipped from V and 4 bases from J, the junction kept 14 bases outside the gene matches. The CDR3 runs 16 residues. Here the CDR3 DNA reads TGCGCCAGCAGCCCAGAAGCCAGCGGGAGAAGGTACGAGCAGTACTTC. As protein: CASSPEASGRRYEQYF.

This clone has a handful of counts. V and J are TRBV28 and TRBJ1-6; 8 bases agree with TRBD1. CDR1 and CDR2 from the germline V gene are MDHEN and SYDVKM. The CDR3 length is 14 residues. V lost 5 bases to trimming and J lost 9 bases; unmatched junction nucleotides: 6. The CDR3 loop reads CASSSGQGRSPLHF. The CDR3 region has the DNA TGTGCCAGCAGTAGCGGACAGGGTCGTTCACCCCTCCACTTT. The whole variable domain, filled in from reference TRBV28 and TRBJ1-6, reads DVKVTQSSRYLVKRTGEKVFLECVQDMDHENMFWYRQDPGLGLRLIYFSYDVKMKEKGDIPEGYSVSREKKERFSLILESASTNQTSMYLCASSSGQGRSPLHFGNGTRLTVT.

This chain joins TRBV28 and TRBJ2-1; 11 bases align to TRBD2. CDR1 MDHEN and CDR2 SYDVKM come from the germline V gene. After removal of 3 bases from V and 0 bases from J, the junction contained 19 bases not matched to a gene. The CDR3 contains 22 residues. The CDR3 region has the DNA TGTGCCAGCAGTTTCGGGACTAGCGGACAACCTCTATCGTACCTCTCCTACAATGAGCAGTTCTTC. Translating gives CASSFGTSGQPLSYLSYNEQFF.

CDR3 region: CASSQIGGSYNEQFF. CDR3 DNA: TGTGCCAGCAGCCAAATAGGCGGGAGCTACAATGAGCAGTTCTTC. This rearrangement joins TRBV4-2 to TRBJ2-1, with TRBD2 matching over 7 bases. V shed 2 bases, J shed 3 bases, and the junction held 4 bases outside the gene matches. Looked up from germline, CDR1 is LGHNA and CDR2 is YNFKEQ. The CDR3 is 15 residues long.

This clone is medium-sized within its sample. The chain carries TRBV6-5 and TRBJ2-7; 8 nucleotides line up with TRBD1. With 8 bases clipped from V and 5 bases from J, the junction kept 8 bases outside the gene matches. CDR3 length: 13 amino acids. CDR1 and CDR2 from the germline V gene are MNHEY and SVGAGI. The DNA for the CDR3 is TGTGCCAGCGGAGGGGGACAGGTGGACGAGCAGTACTTC. Protein: CASGGGQVDEQYF.

Only a few counts were recorded for this clone. The chain combines TRBV6-6 with TRBJ1-1; 7 bases fit TRBD1. Germline V gives CDR1 MNHNY, CDR2 SVGAGI (reference sequence). The junction had 8 bases not matched to a gene; V was cut back by 6 bases and J by 1 base. CDR3 length equals 15 residues. The CDR3 here is CASRYVDRANTEAFF. For the CDR3, the DNA is TGTGCCAGCAGGTACGTCGACAGGGCGAACACTGAAGCTTTCTTT.

The chain combines TRBV30 with TRBJ1-5, with D tentatively TRBD1 (6 bases). Germline values: CDR1 GTSNPN, CDR2 SVGIG (reference sequence). Deletions cut 3 bases from V and 1 base from J, with 10 bases between. The CDR3 contains 14 residues. CDR3 bases: TGTGCCTGGAGACAGGGCGTAAGCAATCAGCCCCAGCATTTT. Amino acids: CAWRQGVSNQPQHF.

This clone was picked up one time. This CDR3 reads CASSPYSQTVIEQYF. The CDR3 bases are TGTGCCAGCTCACCCTATAGCCAGACCGTAATCGAGCAGTACTTC. The chain couples TRBV18 to TRBJ2-7; D is uncertain. Germline V gene lookup returns CDR1 KGHSH and CDR2 LQKENI. V was cut by 3 bases and J by 6 bases, with 18 bases left in between. The CDR3 totals 15 residues.

J is TRBJ1-1 and V is TRBV10-3; TRBD1 matches 9 bases. From germline, CDR1 is ENHRY and CDR2 SYGVKD. This CDR3 comprises 14 residues. Trimming cost V 2 bases and J 7 bases; bases outside gene matches: 5. The CDR3 nucleotides are TGTGCCATCAGTGAGGAGGTGGGACAGGGTGAAGCTTTCTTT. Protein: CAISEEVGQGEAFF.

Only a few counts were recorded for this clone. The chain uses TRBV11-2 and TRBJ2-1, with D uncertain. Trimming left V 2 bases short and J 8 bases short, with 13 bases between. There are 14 residues in the CDR3. The V gene's germline CDR1 is SGHAT and CDR2 FQNNGV. In DNA form, the CDR3 reads TGTGCCAGCAGCTTATGGTTTCCGTGGCATGAGCAGTTCTTC. Its protein product is CASSLWFPWHEQFF.

V and J are TRBV5-5 and TRBJ1-4; D is uncertain. V gave up 6 bases and J gave up 4 bases, with 19 bases separating them. Germline V gene sequence: CDR1 SGHKS, CDR2 YYEKEE (reference sequence). The CDR3 extends over 16 amino acids. The CDR3 nucleotides read TGTGCCAGCACCTGGGTCGGTACAGTTCTTAATGAAAAACTGTTTTTT. This codes for CASTWVGTVLNEKLFF.

This chain joins TRBV28 and TRBJ2-7, with 9 bases identical to TRBD2. CDR3 size: 15 residues. V dropped 3 bases and J dropped 3; count of bases not matched to a gene: 6. The germline gives CDR1 MDHEN, CDR2 SYDVKM. CDR3 DNA: TGTGCCAGCAGTTTTATAGCGGGAGTAAGCTACGAGCAGTACTTC. It codes for CASSFIAGVSYEQYF.

The rearrangement links TRBV11-2 to TRBJ2-2, with 7 bases fitting TRBD2. Losses at the gene ends were 3 bases for V and 2 bases for J; bases not matched to a gene: 6. CDR1 is SGHAT, CDR2 FQNNGV, per germline. The CDR3 contains 16 residues. The CDR3 sequence is CASSFLGGGNTGELFF. The CDR3 DNA is TGTGCCAGCAGCTTTCTGGGGGGGGGAAACACCGGGGAGCTGTTTTTT.

This clone came up a few times. The J gene is TRBJ1-5, the V gene TRBV28, with unresolved D. Germline V gene data show CDR1 as MDHEN and CDR2 as SYDVKM. The CDR3 extends over 17 amino acids. V was clipped by 10 bases and J by 2 bases, with 24 bases between them. Here the CDR3 DNA reads TGTGCCACGCGGCCCCCACAAGCCATTATGGGCAATCAGCCCCAGCATTTT. Amino acid sequence: CATRPPQAIMGNQPQHF. Based on the CDR3 plus reference TRBV28 and TRBJ1-5, the full variable domain is DVKVTQSSRYLVKRTGEKVFLECVQDMDHENMFWYRQDPGLGLRLIYFSYDVKMKEKGDIPEGYSVSREKKERFSLILESASTNQTSMYLCATRPPQAIMGNQPQHFGDGTRLSIL.

The V gene is TRBV7-9, the J gene TRBJ2-1; 9 bases align to TRBD2. The V gene end was trimmed by 3 bases and the J gene end by 2 bases; junction bases not matched to a gene: 5. CDR1 and CDR2 (germline): SEHNR, FQNEAQ (reference sequence). CDR3 length: 16 amino acids. The CDR3: CASSLPLAGTYNEQFF. The CDR3 nucleotides read TGTGCCAGCAGCTTGCCCCTAGCGGGGACCTACAATGAGCAGTTCTTC.

The V and J genes are TRBV28 and TRBJ2-3; 7 nucleotides line up with TRBD1. The CDR3 loop spans 13 amino acids. Germline loops: CDR1 MDHEN, CDR2 SYDVKM. V was clipped by 8 bases and J by 6 bases; unmatched bases: 8. The CDR3 region is CASRGQVADTQYF. In DNA form, the CDR3 reads TGTGCCAGCCGCGGACAGGTAGCGGATACGCAGTATTTT.

The rearrangement links TRBV11-3 to TRBJ2-7, with 8 bases aligning to TRBD1. This CDR3 has 13 amino acids. Germline V gene data show CDR1 as SGHNT and CDR2 as YENEEA. V gave up 5 bases and J gave up 5 bases; unmatched junction bases: 5. CDR3 amino acids: CASSKMGQDEQYF. The CDR3 coding sequence is TGTGCCAGCAGCAAGATGGGACAGGACGAGCAGTACTTC.

This rearrangement joins TRBV19 to TRBJ2-5; TRBD2 agrees at 11 bases. CDR3 size: 17 residues. Looked up from germline, CDR1 is LNHDA and CDR2 is SQIVND (reference sequence). The ends lost 3 bases at V and 5 bases at J; junction bases unmatched: 11. This CDR3 reads CASSMGLAGGGMETQYF. The CDR3 DNA is TGTGCCAGTAGTATGGGGCTAGCGGGAGGAGGGATGGAGACCCAGTACTTC.